This record covers a single T cell receptor beta chain. Its matching antigen is unknown. The sample belongs to a study of shared clonotypes between healthy human individuals. The overall study: Used for every donor were three CD4 naive, three CD4 memory, two CD8 naive and one CD8 memory plate. General study results and limits: The sampled material consisted only of blood, and tissue repertoires are likely to differ. Depth was large, yet rarefaction showed that sorted-subset sequencing was incomplete.

Germline V gene sequence: CDR1 MDHEN, CDR2 SYDVKM. The CDR3 length is 15 residues. The junction had 6 bases not matched to a gene; V was cut back by 4 bases and J by 2 bases. Assay execution proceeded at the deep level. Assay: immunoSEQ multiplex PCR; the TCRdb copy retains only in-frame clones and omits some. The repertoire holds more than 550,000 clones, with over 55% as singletons. The sample was memory CD4+ T cells sorted from blood. Regarding subset: CD45RA-negative fraction. The J gene is TRBJ2-3, the V gene TRBV28; 7 bases agree with TRBD1. The receptor was derived from a woman aged 25 to 45 in good health. CDR3: CASSSRGQNTDTQYF. The CDR3 DNA reads as TGTGCCAGCAGTTCTCGGGGACAGAACACAGATACGCAGTATTTT.